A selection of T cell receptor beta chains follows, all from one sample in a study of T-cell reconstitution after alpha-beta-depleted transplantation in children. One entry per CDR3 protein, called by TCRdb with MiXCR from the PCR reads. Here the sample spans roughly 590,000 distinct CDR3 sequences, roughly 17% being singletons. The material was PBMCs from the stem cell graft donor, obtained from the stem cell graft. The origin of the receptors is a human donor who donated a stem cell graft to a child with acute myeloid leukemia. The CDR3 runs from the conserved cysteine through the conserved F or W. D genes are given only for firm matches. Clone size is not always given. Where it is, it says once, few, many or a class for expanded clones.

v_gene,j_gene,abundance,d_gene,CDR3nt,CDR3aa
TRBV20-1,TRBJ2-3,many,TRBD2,TGCAGTGCAAGGGGACTAGCCACAGATACGCAGTATTTT,CSARGLATDTQYF
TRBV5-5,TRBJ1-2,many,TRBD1,TGTGCCAGCAGCAAAGCCGGGACAGGCGAGAACTATGGCTACACCTTC,CASSKAGTGENYGYTF
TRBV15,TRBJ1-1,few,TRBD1,TGTGCCACCAGCAGGATCGACAGGGCCCCTGAAGCTTTCTTT,CATSRIDRAPEAFF
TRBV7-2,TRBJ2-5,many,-,TGTGCCAGCAGCTTAGACCGACAAGAGACCCAGTACTTC,CASSLDRQETQYF
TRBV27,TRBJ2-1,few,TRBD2,TGTGCCAGCAGTTTTTCCCAAGCGGGGGGGCAGGTGAATGAGCAGTTCTTC,CASSFSQAGGQVNEQFF
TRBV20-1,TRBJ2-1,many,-,TGCAGTGCTAGACCCGGGCCTTTCTACAATGAGCAGTTCTTC,CSARPGPFYNEQFF
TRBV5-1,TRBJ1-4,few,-,TGCGCCAGCAGCTTGGATGGCAGGGGAGATGAAAAACTGTTTTTT,CASSLDGRGDEKLFF
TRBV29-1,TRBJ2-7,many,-,TGCAGCGCCAGCGCCGTGGGGGGTTCCTACGAGCAGTACTTC,CSASAVGGSYEQYF
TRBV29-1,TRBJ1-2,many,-,TGCAGCGTTGACCAGGGAAAGGCCTATGGCTACACCTTC,CSVDQGKAYGYTF
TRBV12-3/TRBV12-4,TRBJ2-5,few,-,TGTGCCAGCAGCAGACAGGAGCCGGAGACCCAGTACTTC,CASSRQEPETQYF
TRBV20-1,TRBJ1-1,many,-,TGCAGTGCTAGAGATCGAGCAGTGGAAGCTTTCTTT,CSARDRAVEAFF
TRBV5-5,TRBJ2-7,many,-,TGTGCCAGCAGCTTGGGCATCGAGCAGTACTTC,CASSLGIEQYF
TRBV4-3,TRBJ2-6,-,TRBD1,TGCGCCAGCAGCCAGACAGGGGCTGGGGCCAACGTCCTGACTTTC,CASSQTGAGANVLTF
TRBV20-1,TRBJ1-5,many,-,TGCAGTGCCTATAGGCGGGGGGAGAATCAGCCCCAGCATTTT,CSAYRRGENQPQHF
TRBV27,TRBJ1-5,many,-,TGTGCCAGCAGTTGGGCAGGGGACCCCAATCAGCCCCAGCATTTT,CASSWAGDPNQPQHF
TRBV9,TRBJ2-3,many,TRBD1,TGTGCCAGCAGAGACAGGGGGACAGATACGCAGTATTTT,CASRDRGTDTQYF
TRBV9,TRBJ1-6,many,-,TGTGCCAGCAGCACCACCGGGACTGGTAATTCACCCCTCCACTTT,CASSTTGTGNSPLHF
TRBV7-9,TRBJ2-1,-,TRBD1,TGTGCCAGCAGCTTATGGGACAGCTCGGGGGAGCAGTTCTTC,CASSLWDSSGEQFF
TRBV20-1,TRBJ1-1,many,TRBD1,TGCAGTGCTGGACGACAGGGGGCTGAAGCTTTCTTT,CSAGRQGAEAFF
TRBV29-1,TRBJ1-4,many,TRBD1,TGCAGCGCTCAAGACAGGGGCCCAACTAATGAAAAACTGTTTTTT,CSAQDRGPTNEKLFF
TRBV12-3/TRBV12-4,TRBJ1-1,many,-,TGTGCCAGCTTCGTTCGTGGAAACACTGAAGCTTTCTTT,CASFVRGNTEAFF
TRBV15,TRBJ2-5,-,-,TGTGCCACCAGCACCCGGGGGACTCTAGAGACCCAGTACTTC,CATSTRGTLETQYF
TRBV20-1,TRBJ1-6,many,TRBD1,TGCAGTGCTATTACCGGGACAGGGGTTAATTCACCCCTCCACTTT,CSAITGTGVNSPLHF
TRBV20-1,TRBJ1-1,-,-,TGCAGTGCCATCTCCCGGGGGAACACTGAAGCTTTCTTT,CSAISRGNTEAFF
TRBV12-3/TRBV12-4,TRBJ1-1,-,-,TGTGCCAGCAGTTGGGGGCCTTTGTGGGCAGGGGATTCGGGGGTCACTGAAGCTTTCTTT,CASSWGPLWAGDSGVTEAFF
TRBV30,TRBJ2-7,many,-,TGTGCCTGGAGTGTACCAGGGCTCACCTACGAGCAGTACTTC,CAWSVPGLTYEQYF
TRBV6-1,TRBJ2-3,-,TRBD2,TGTGCCAGCAGTGGTCGGCGGGGGGTCACAGATACGCAGTATTTT,CASSGRRGVTDTQYF
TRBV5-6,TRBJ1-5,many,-,TGTGCCAGCAGACGGTCGGGACTCAATCAGCCCCAGCATTTT,CASRRSGLNQPQHF
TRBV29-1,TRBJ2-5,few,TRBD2,TGCAGCGTTTTAGCGGGGGATGAGACCCAGTACTTC,CSVLAGDETQYF
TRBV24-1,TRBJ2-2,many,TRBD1,TGTGCCACCAGTGCCTCACCGCTACAGGGGATCGGGGAGCTGTTTTTT,CATSASPLQGIGELFF
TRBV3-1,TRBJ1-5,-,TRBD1,TGTACCAGCAGTTTAGGAGGGGACAGGGTCGGCGGCAATCAGCCCCAGCATTTT,CTSSLGGDRVGGNQPQHF
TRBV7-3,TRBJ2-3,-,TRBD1,TGTGCCAGCAGCCTGGAGGACAGGGGGCTAGATACGCAGTATTTT,CASSLEDRGLDTQYF
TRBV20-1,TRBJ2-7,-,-,TGCAGTGCTAGCACCGGGACCGGGGGATATAGGGGGCGATACGAGCAGTACTTC,CSASTGTGGYRGRYEQYF
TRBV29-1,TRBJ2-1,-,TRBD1,TGCAGCGTGACAGGGAGTTCCGACTCCTACAATGAGCAGTTCTTC,CSVTGSSDSYNEQFF
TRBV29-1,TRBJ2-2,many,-,TGCAGCGCGTTTAACACCGGGGAGCTGTTTTTT,CSAFNTGELFF
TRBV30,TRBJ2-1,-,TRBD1,TGTGCCTGGAAGAGGGGGCTAGTCGATGAGCAGTTCTTC,CAWKRGLVDEQFF
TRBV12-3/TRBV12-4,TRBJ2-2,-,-,TGTGCCAGCAGTGGCTTGGGGGAGCTGTTTTTT,CASSGLGELFF